This record covers a single T cell receptor beta chain. Original analysis: Researchers report that nucleated cell counts were estimated from reference gene primer amplification. TCRdb's table, derived via immunoSEQ multiplex PCR, lists solely in-frame clones and lacks some. V, J and clone size are those of that table, while D and trimming were read from the DNA. The table lists around 140,000 clones, around 84% of them singletons. This CDR3 is built from 14 residues. CDR1 and CDR2 from the germline V gene are LGHNA and YNFKEQ. V was shortened by 4 bases and J by 1 base, with 10 bases between the two germline ends. This entry belongs to a study of blood T cell repertoires in COVID-19. For the study at large: Italy, Spain and the United States were the sources of the convalescent and acute COVID-19 samples. PBMCs, B-cell-depleted T cells, or T cells were the source of the cDNA or gDNA that made up the material.

The genes are TRBV4-2 and TRBJ1-1; D gene unclear. This receptor was identified in a human donor in a cohort sampled during active COVID-19. Material: peripheral blood. The CDR3 DNA reads as TGTGCCAGCAGCCCGAGAGAGAGGAACACTGAAGCTTTCTTT. Translation: CASSPRERNTEAFF.